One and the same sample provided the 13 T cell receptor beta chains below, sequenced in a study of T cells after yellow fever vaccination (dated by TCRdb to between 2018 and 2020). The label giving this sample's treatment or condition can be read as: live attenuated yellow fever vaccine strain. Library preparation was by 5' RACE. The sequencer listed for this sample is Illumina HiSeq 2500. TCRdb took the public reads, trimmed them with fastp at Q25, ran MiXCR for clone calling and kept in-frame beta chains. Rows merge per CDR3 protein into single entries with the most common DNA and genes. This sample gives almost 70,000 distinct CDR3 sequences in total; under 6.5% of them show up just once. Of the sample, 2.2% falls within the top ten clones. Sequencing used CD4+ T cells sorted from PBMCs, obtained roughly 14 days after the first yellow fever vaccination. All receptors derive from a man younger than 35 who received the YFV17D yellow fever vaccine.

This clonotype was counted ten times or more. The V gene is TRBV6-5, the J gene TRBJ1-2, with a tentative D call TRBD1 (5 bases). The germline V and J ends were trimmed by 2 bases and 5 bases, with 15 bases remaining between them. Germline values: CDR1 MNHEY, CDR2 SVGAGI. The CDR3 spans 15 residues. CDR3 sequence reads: CASSYKTDGEYGYTF. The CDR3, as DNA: TGTGCCAGCAGTTACAAGACAGACGGGGAGTATGGCTACACCTTC.

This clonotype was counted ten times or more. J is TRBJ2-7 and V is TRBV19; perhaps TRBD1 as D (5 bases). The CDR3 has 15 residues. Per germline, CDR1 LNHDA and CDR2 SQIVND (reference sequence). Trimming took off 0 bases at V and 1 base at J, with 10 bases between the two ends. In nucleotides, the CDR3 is TGTGCCAGTAGTATAGACGGACACGGTTCCTACGAGCAGTACTTC. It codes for CASSIDGHGSYEQYF.

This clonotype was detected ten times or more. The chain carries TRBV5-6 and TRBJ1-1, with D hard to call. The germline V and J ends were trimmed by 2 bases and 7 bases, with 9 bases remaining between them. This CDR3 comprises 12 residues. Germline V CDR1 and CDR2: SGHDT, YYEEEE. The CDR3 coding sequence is TGTGCCAGCAGCTTTCTAGGGCGTGAAGCTTTCTTT. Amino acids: CASSFLGREAFF.

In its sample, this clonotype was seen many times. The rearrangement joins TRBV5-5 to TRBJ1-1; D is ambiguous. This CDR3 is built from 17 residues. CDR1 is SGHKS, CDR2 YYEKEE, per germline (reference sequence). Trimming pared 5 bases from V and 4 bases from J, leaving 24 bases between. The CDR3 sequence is CASSTAGRGPRTTEAFF. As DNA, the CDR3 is TGTGCCAGCAGTACTGCCGGTCGCGGCCCAAGGACCACTGAAGCTTTCTTT. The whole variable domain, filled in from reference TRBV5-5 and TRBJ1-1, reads DAGVTQSPTHLIKTRGQQVTLRCSPISGHKSVSWYQQVLGQGPQFIFQYYEKEERGRGNFPDRFSARQFPNYSSELNVNALLLGDSALYLCASSTAGRGPRTTEAFFGQGTRLTVV.

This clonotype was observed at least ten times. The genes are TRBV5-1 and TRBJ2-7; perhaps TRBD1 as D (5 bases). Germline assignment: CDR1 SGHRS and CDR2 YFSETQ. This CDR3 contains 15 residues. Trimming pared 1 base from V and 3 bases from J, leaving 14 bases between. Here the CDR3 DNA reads TGCGCCAGCAGCTTGCGTGCAGGGAACGACTACGAGCAGTACTTC. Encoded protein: CASSLRAGNDYEQYF.

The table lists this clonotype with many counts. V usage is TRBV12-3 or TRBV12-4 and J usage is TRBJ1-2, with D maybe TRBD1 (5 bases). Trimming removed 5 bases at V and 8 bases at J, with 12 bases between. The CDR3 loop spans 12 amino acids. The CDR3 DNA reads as TGTGCCAGCAGTATTTACCAGGGAGGCTACACCTTC. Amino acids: CASSIYQGGYTF.

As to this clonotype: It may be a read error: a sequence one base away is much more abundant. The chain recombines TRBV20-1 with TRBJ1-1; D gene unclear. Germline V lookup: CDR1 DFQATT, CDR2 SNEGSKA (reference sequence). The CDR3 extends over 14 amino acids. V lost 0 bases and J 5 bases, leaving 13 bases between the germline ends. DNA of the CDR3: TGCAGTGCTAGAGATACGGGGTTGAGGACTGAAGCTTTCTTT. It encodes CSARDTGLRTEAFF.

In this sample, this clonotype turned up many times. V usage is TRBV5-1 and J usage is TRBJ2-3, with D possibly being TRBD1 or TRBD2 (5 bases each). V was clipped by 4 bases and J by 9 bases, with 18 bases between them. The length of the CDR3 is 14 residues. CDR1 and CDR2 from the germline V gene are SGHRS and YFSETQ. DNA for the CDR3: TGCGCCAGCAGCCCTTCCAGCGGTGGGGGAACGCAGTATTTT. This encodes CASSPSSGGGTQYF.

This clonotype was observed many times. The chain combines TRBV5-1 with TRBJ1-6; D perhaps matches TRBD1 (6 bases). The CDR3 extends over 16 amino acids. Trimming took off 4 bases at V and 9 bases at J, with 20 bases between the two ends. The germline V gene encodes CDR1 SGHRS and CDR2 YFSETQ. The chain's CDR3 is CASSGGGGGEGSPLHF. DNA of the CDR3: TGCGCCAGCAGCGGCGGGGGAGGGGGTGAGGGTTCACCCCTCCACTTT.

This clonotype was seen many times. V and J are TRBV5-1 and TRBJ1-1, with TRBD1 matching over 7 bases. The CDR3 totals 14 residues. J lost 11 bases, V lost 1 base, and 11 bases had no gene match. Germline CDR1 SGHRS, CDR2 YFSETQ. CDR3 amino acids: CASSLSPTQGPAFF. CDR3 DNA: TGCGCCAGCAGCTTGTCCCCAACACAGGGGCCGGCTTTCTTT.

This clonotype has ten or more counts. In DNA, the CDR3 is TGTGCCAGCAGCTTAGCTGGGGGCCCAACTGAAGCTTTCTTT. It codes for CASSLAGGPTEAFF. The V and J genes are TRBV7-2 and TRBJ1-1; the D gene is possibly TRBD1 (6 bases). CDR3 length: 14 residues. Trimming took off 0 bases at V and 5 bases at J, with 10 bases between the two ends. Germline lookup yields CDR1 SGHTA and CDR2 FQGNSA.

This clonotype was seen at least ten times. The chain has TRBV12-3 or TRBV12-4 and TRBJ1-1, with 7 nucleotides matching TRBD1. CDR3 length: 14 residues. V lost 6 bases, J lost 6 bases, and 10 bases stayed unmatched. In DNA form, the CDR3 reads TGTGCCAGCAGCCGCCTGACAGGGAGTGCTGAAGCTTTCTTT. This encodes CASSRLTGSAEAFF.

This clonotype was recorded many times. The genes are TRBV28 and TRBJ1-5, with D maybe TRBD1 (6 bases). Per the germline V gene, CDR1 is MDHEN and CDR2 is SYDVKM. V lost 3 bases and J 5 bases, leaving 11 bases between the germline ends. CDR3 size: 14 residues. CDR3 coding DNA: TGTGCCAGCAGTTTGGCACAGGGAGATCAGCCCCAGCATTTT. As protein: CASSLAQGDQPQHF.